Here is one TCR beta chain with its context. Its antigen is not known. Here immunoSEQ multiplex PCR was the method, and the copy in TCRdb shows in-frame clones only, minus some. The sample holds approximately 16,000 clones, about nine tenths seen once. The data are from a study of T cell clonotyping in hematopoietic cell transplantation. Study-wide results and limits: At the given depth, recipient repertoires were over 95% de novo clonotypes.

The CDR3 loop spans 16 amino acids. CDR1 is GTSNPN, CDR2 SVGIG, per germline (reference sequence). J was trimmed by 6 bases and V by 2 bases; bases with no gene match: 13. What was sequenced was peripheral blood mononuclear cells. This rearrangement joins TRBV30 to TRBJ2-3; TRBD2 matches at 8 bases. The sequence derives from a man in his fifties in good health. Some clones in this sample may be carry-over from other donors' samples. DNA of the CDR3: TGTGCCTGGAGTAAATCTTTAGGCGGGGGGACGGATACGCAGTATTTT. As protein: CAWSKSLGGGTDTQYF.